Below are 30 T cell receptor beta chains sequenced from a single sample in a study of blood T cell repertoires in COVID-19. Clones were read by immunoSEQ multiplex PCR, and TCRdb kept only the in-frame ones, dropping some. The table shows about 100,000 clones, with roughly 84% occurring only once. Sequenced material: peripheral blood. The receptors here all came from a woman aged 60-70 years with acute or convalescent COVID-19.

The V and J genes are TRBV19 and TRBJ2-2; 10 nucleotides align to TRBD2. V trimming: 8 bases; J trimming: 5 bases; junction bases outside the gene matches: 5. This CDR3 has 14 residues. From germline, CDR1 is LNHDA and CDR2 SQIVND (reference sequence). The DNA for the CDR3 is TGTGCCAGTTCCAGCGGGGGGGGTACCGGGGAGCTGTTTTTT. Translating it yields CASSSGGGTGELFF.

The chain has TRBV11-3 and TRBJ2-5; the match to TRBD1 covers 9 bases. CDR3 length equals 15 residues. The germline V gene encodes CDR1 SGHNT and CDR2 YENEEA. V was pared by 3 bases and J by 4 bases, with 6 bases of the junction left unmatched. CDR3 coding DNA: TGTGCCAGCAGCTTGAGGACAGGGGACCTAGAGACCCAGTACTTC. This codes for CASSLRTGDLETQYF.

The chain couples TRBV5-1 to TRBJ2-2; 11 positions agree with TRBD1. V lost 5 bases and J lost 4; bases outside the gene matches: 4. The CDR3 runs to 15 residues. The germline V gene encodes CDR1 SGHRS and CDR2 YFSETQ. The DNA of the CDR3 is TGCGCCAGCAGGATTGGGACAGGGGGCACCGGGGAGCTGTTTTTT. Protein: CASRIGTGGTGELFF.

V usage is TRBV5-1 and J usage is TRBJ2-2; TRBD2 aligns across 10 bases. V shed 4 bases, J shed 4 bases, and the junction held 7 bases outside the gene matches. Germline V gene lookup returns CDR1 SGHRS and CDR2 YFSETQ. The CDR3 is 16 amino acids. DNA for the CDR3: TGCGCCAGCAGCCGCCTTAGCGGGGGGAGCACCGGGGAGCTGTTTTTT. Amino acid sequence: CASSRLSGGSTGELFF. Variable domain in full (rest from reference TRBV5-1 and TRBJ2-2): KAGVTQTPRYLIKTRGQQVTLSCSPISGHRSVSWYQQTPGQGLQFLFEYFSETQRNKGNFPGRFSGRQFSNSRSEMNVSTLELGDSALYLCASSRLSGGSTGELFFGEGSRLTVL.

This clone was recorded many times. V is TRBV18 and J is TRBJ1-2, with TRBD1 matching 7 bases. Trimming at V came to 4 bases and at J to 6 bases, leaving 11 bases not matched to a gene. CDR3 length: 15 residues. CDR1 and CDR2 (germline): KGHSH, LQKENI. The CDR3 DNA reads TGTGCCAGCTCACGACTCGGACAGGAAAGTAATGGCTACACCTTC. Protein sequence: CASSRLGQESNGYTF.

The chain is built from TRBV28 and TRBJ2-2, with 10 positions matching TRBD1. CDR1 MDHEN and CDR2 SYDVKM come from the germline V gene. There are 19 residues in the CDR3. The V segment lost 2 bases and the J segment 5 bases; nucleotides outside the gene matches: 14. The CDR3 nucleotides are TGTGCCAGCAGTTTAACCCTTTTTTTCCGGACAGGGGGGACCGGGGAGCTGTTTTTT. This codes for CASSLTLFFRTGGTGELFF. The whole variable domain, filled in from reference TRBV28 and TRBJ2-2, reads DVKVTQSSRYLVKRTGEKVFLECVQDMDHENMFWYRQDPGLGLRLIYFSYDVKMKEKGDIPEGYSVSREKKERFSLILESASTNQTSMYLCASSLTLFFRTGGTGELFFGEGSRLTVL.

The chain is built from TRBV5-1 and TRBJ1-2, with 9 bases matching TRBD1. V shed 3 bases, J shed 4 bases, and the junction held 4 bases outside the gene matches. Germline V gene sequence: CDR1 SGHRS, CDR2 YFSETQ. There are 14 residues in the CDR3. DNA for the CDR3: TGCGCCAGCAGCTCGAGGGGACAGGGCTATGGCTACACCTTC. Translation: CASSSRGQGYGYTF.

This clone was observed a few times. The gene calls are TRBV7-9 and TRBJ2-1; 8 bases line up with TRBD2. CDR3 length: 15 residues. With V trimmed by 5 bases and J by 2 bases, 5 bases remained unmatched. Germline V lookup: CDR1 SEHNR, CDR2 FQNEAQ (reference sequence). The CDR3 coding sequence is TGTGCCAGCAGCACCCGGGGGGGGCCCTACAATGAGCAGTTCTTC. Translation: CASSTRGGPYNEQFF.

DNA for the CDR3: TGTGCCAGCCAATGGAGTGAAAAACTGTTTTTT. Protein sequence: CASQWSEKLFF. The chain combines TRBV2 with TRBJ1-4; D unclear. Trimming took off 8 bases at V and 7 bases at J, with 8 bases between the two ends. The CDR3 is 11 residues long. Germline lookup yields CDR1 SNHLY and CDR2 FYNNEI.

The rearrangement joins TRBV25-1 to TRBJ1-1; TRBD1 might be the D (5 bases). V was clipped by 2 bases and J by 6 bases, with 10 bases between them. This CDR3 is built from 13 residues. The germline V gene encodes CDR1 MGHDK and CDR2 SYGVNS. Written as DNA, the CDR3 is TGTGCCAGCAGTGAAGATGGGGGGGCTGAAGCTTTCTTT. It specifies CASSEDGGAEAFF. The whole variable domain, filled in from reference TRBV25-1 and TRBJ1-1, reads EADIYQTPRYLVIGTGKKITLECSQTMGHDKMYWYQQDPGMELHLIHYSYGVNSTEKGDLSSESTVSRIRTEHFPLTLESARPSHTSQYLCASSEDGGAEAFFGQGTRLTVV.

This clone is a singleton in its sample. V usage is TRBV10-3 and J usage is TRBJ2-2; TRBD2 aligns across 14 bases. CDR1 ENHRY and CDR2 SYGVKD come from the germline V gene. Trimming removed 5 bases from V and 5 bases from J; junction bases left unmatched: 7. The CDR3 totals 17 residues. The CDR3 region is CAISRRLAGGQTGELFF. For the CDR3, the DNA is TGTGCCATCAGTCGAAGACTAGCGGGGGGGCAGACCGGGGAGCTGTTTTTT.

This sequence joins TRBV4-1 and TRBJ1-2; D might be TRBD1 (5 bases). CDR1 MGHRA and CDR2 YSYEKL come from the germline V gene. Trimming took 1 base from V and 4 from J, leaving 22 bases between them. This CDR3 is 18 amino acids long. The CDR3 DNA sequence: TGCGCCAGCAGCCAAGCTGGAAGGGGCGGAGCCCGATTCTATGGCTACACCTTC. Its translation is CASSQAGRGGARFYGYTF.

The rearrangement uses TRBV27 and TRBJ1-2; D perhaps matches TRBD1 (5 bases). The CDR3 runs 15 residues. The germline CDR1 and CDR2 sequences are MNHEY and SMNVEV (reference sequence). Trimming shortened V by 0 bases and J by 5 bases, and 13 bases separated the two germline ends. CDR3 in DNA: TGTGCCAGCAGTTTATCGTTCGGGGGAAATTATGGCTACACCTTC. Translating it yields CASSLSFGGNYGYTF.

The rearrangement uses TRBV11-2 and TRBJ2-3, with 12 positions matching TRBD2. The junction had 3 bases not matched to a gene; V was cut back by 5 bases and J by 0 bases. Germline V lookup: CDR1 SGHAT, CDR2 FQNNGV. This CDR3 has 16 residues. The chain's CDR3 is CASSLGTSGSTDTQYF. Written as DNA, the CDR3 is TGTGCCAGCAGCCTGGGGACTAGCGGGAGCACAGATACGCAGTATTTT.

The chain combines TRBV7-9 with TRBJ1-1; D is unresolved. Germline CDR1 SEHNR, CDR2 FQNEAQ (reference sequence). This CDR3 is 13 amino acids long. The germline V and J ends were trimmed by 5 bases and 1 base, with 8 bases remaining between them. The CDR3 DNA reads TGTGCCAGCAGCATAGTTCAGAACACTGAAGCTTTCTTT. This codes for CASSIVQNTEAFF. The complete variable domain, with remaining parts taken from reference TRBV7-9 and TRBJ1-1, reads DTGVSQNPRHKITKRGQNVTFRCDPISEHNRLYWYRQTLGQGPEFLTYFQNEAQLEKSRLLSDRFSAERPKGSFSTLEIQRTEQGDSAMYLCASSIVQNTEAFFGQGTRLTVV.

The rearrangement uses TRBV4-1 and TRBJ1-6; 10 positions match TRBD1. Per the germline V gene, CDR1 is MGHRA and CDR2 is YSYEKL. This CDR3 is built from 16 residues. V lost 4 bases to trimming and J lost 4 bases; unmatched junction nucleotides: 4. As DNA, the CDR3 is TGCGCCAGCAGCCTGACAGGGGGCTCTTATAATTCACCCCTCCACTTT. Protein product: CASSLTGGSYNSPLHF.

The rearrangement uses TRBV19 and TRBJ1-2, with 11 bases identical to TRBD1. Germline CDR1 LNHDA, CDR2 SQIVND (reference sequence). The length of the CDR3 is 15 residues. V dropped 5 bases and J dropped 11; count of bases not matched to a gene: 13. Here the CDR3 reads CASSSRTGGRVWYTF. In nucleotides, the CDR3 is TGTGCCAGTAGTTCCCGGACAGGGGGCCGAGTTTGGTACACCTTC.

The rearrangement uses TRBV28 and TRBJ2-1; 13 bases map to TRBD2. Looked up from germline, CDR1 is MDHEN and CDR2 is SYDVKM. The CDR3 runs 15 residues. The V gene end was trimmed by 3 bases and the J gene end by 9 bases; junction bases not matched to a gene: 5. Here the CDR3 reads CASSLGTSGVSEQFF. CDR3 bases: TGTGCCAGCAGTTTGGGGACTAGCGGGGTTAGTGAGCAGTTCTTC.

The chain combines TRBV7-2 with TRBJ1-3; D gene ambiguous. CDR3 length: 16 amino acids. Per the germline V gene, CDR1 is SGHTA and CDR2 is FQGNSA. Between the trimmed V and J ends, which lost 2 bases and 0 bases, there was a span of 11 bases. DNA of the CDR3: TGTGCCAGCAGCTTATCCTCTCCCCCCTCTGGAAACACCATATATTTT. Translating it yields CASSLSSPPSGNTIYF.

The rearrangement uses TRBV4-2 and TRBJ1-4; 7 bases map to TRBD1. The CDR3 sequence is 14 residues long. The V gene's germline CDR1 is LGHNA and CDR2 YNFKEQ. V lost 5 bases to trimming and J lost 6 bases; unmatched junction nucleotides: 6. CDR3: CASSWDSTYEKLFF. The CDR3 coding sequence is TGTGCCAGCAGCTGGGACAGTACATATGAAAAACTGTTTTTT.

The rearrangement joins TRBV5-1 to TRBJ1-2, with 8 nucleotides matching TRBD1. Germline CDR1 SGHRS, CDR2 YFSETQ. The CDR3 extends over 16 amino acids. Trimming at V came to 0 bases and at J to 8 bases, leaving 12 bases not matched to a gene. This CDR3 is CASSLERSYRGEGYTF. The CDR3 nucleotides are TGCGCCAGCAGCTTGGAACGTTCGTACAGGGGGGAGGGCTACACCTTC.

V gene TRBV20-1 combines with J gene TRBJ2-7; maybe TRBD2 (6 bases). CDR1 is DFQATT and CDR2 is SNEGSKA in the germline V gene (reference sequence). V was trimmed by 8 bases and J by 3 bases, leaving 11 bases between them. This CDR3 contains 11 residues. DNA for the CDR3: TGCAGTCCCACGGGGGACTACGAGCAGTACTTC. This gives the protein CSPTGDYEQYF.

The DNA of the CDR3 is TGTGCCATCAGTGAGACGACAGGGTGGGAGCAGTACTTC. This sequence encodes CAISETTGWEQYF. The V gene is TRBV10-3, the J gene TRBJ2-7; 7 nucleotides line up with TRBD1. V lost 2 bases to trimming and J lost 7 bases; unmatched junction nucleotides: 5. Germline CDR1 reads ENHRY; CDR2 reads SYGVKD. This CDR3 has 13 residues.

The chain uses TRBV5-4 and TRBJ1-5, with D perhaps matching TRBD1 (5 bases). CDR1 and CDR2 from the germline V gene are SGHNT and YYREEE (reference sequence). Trimming shortened V by 0 bases and J by 5 bases, and 15 bases separated the two germline ends. The CDR3 is 16 amino acids. The CDR3 spells CASSLAGGGGDQPQHF. CDR3 bases: TGTGCCAGCAGCTTGGCCGGGGGAGGAGGGGATCAGCCCCAGCATTTT.

This clone appeared once. V and J are TRBV4-2 and TRBJ2-7, with TRBD2 identical over 9 bases. There are 16 residues in the CDR3. CDR1 and CDR2 from the germline V gene are LGHNA and YNFKEQ. With V trimmed by 0 bases and J by 4 bases, 7 bases remained unmatched. The CDR3 DNA reads TGTGCCAGCAGCCAAGATGGGGTAGCGGGGGTGTACGAGCAGTACTTC. This sequence encodes CASSQDGVAGVYEQYF.

The chain is built from TRBV19 and TRBJ2-3, with D unresolved. The V gene's germline CDR1 is LNHDA and CDR2 SQIVND (reference sequence). This CDR3 comprises 15 residues. V gave up 3 bases and J gave up 2 bases, with 12 bases separating them. In DNA form, the CDR3 reads TGTGCCAGTAGTATTTTCGGCGGTTACACAGATACGCAGTATTTT. It yields the protein CASSIFGGYTDTQYF.

V usage is TRBV29-1 and J usage is TRBJ1-2; TRBD1 aligns across 8 bases. CDR3 length: 14 amino acids. The germline gives CDR1 SQVTM, CDR2 ANQGSEA. J was trimmed by 8 bases and V by 1 base; bases with no gene match: 9. CDR3 in amino acids: CSVEGSGTGPGYTF. The CDR3 DNA sequence: TGCAGCGTTGAAGGATCCGGGACAGGACCAGGCTACACCTTC.

This chain joins TRBV7-9 and TRBJ1-1; D is perhaps TRBD1 (5 bases). The CDR3 runs 14 residues. Germline V gives CDR1 SEHNR, CDR2 FQNEAQ (reference sequence). V lost 4 bases and J 3 bases, leaving 12 bases between the germline ends. The CDR3 DNA reads TGTGCCAGCAGCTACCAGGGAGGGGACACTGAAGCTTTCTTT. It encodes CASSYQGGDTEAFF.

The CDR3 loop is CASSVLQGTYNEQFF. In nucleotides, the CDR3 is TGTGCCAGCAGCGTTTTACAGGGAACCTACAATGAGCAGTTCTTC. The chain has TRBV9 and TRBJ2-1; weak D call: TRBD1 (6 bases). This CDR3 spans 15 amino acids. Germline CDR1 and CDR2: SGDLS and YYNGEE. V dropped 2 bases and J dropped 2 bases, with 11 bases sitting between them.

The chain has TRBV30 and TRBJ1-6; 7 bases are a match to TRBD1. CDR3 length: 14 amino acids. CDR1 is GTSNPN and CDR2 is SVGIG in the germline V gene (reference sequence). With 6 bases clipped from V and 5 bases from J, the junction kept 7 bases outside the gene matches. DNA of the CDR3: TGTGCCTGTACAGGGGCTGGGGATAATTCACCCCTCCACTTT. Protein: CACTGAGDNSPLHF. Looking up the rest from reference TRBV30 and TRBJ1-6 gives the full variable domain: SQTIHQWPATLVQPVGSPLSLECTVEGTSNPNLYWYRQAAGRGLQLLFYSVGIGQISSEVPQNLSASRPQDRQFILSSKKLLLSDSGFYLCACTGAGDNSPLHFGNGTRLTVT.